This T cell receptor (beta chain) derives from a study of OX40 agonist ivuxolimab in advanced cancers. Study-wide background: The patients' treatment was ivuxolimab, an agonistic anti-OX40 (CD134) antibody. A history of anti-PD-1, anti-PD-L1 or anti-CTLA-4 therapy was acceptable, and 40% had some. Study-wide results and caveats: Within 6 weeks, CD4+ and CD8+ blood T cells expanded clonally at 0.1 to 3.0 mg/kg.

Germline assignment: CDR1 MGHRA and CDR2 YSYEKL. V was clipped by 4 bases and J by 2 bases, with 8 bases between them. This CDR3 is 14 amino acids long. The count of this clone is one. Antigen specificity is unknown. Assay used: immunoSEQ multiplex PCR; TCRdb lists only in-frame clones, some missing. The data show tens of thousands of clones, about nine tenths seen once. Sampling of blood occurred at baseline, cycle 4 day 1, and cycle 7 day 1. The receptor was derived from an adult with an advanced solid tumor such as melanoma, head and neck, liver or kidney cancer. Sequenced here: CD4+ or CD8+ T cells sorted from blood, sampled in a trial of the OX40 agonist ivuxolimab. The chain carries TRBV4-1 and TRBJ2-2; D is undetermined. CDR3 protein: CASSLVPNTGELFF. CDR3 nucleotide sequence: TGCGCCAGCAGCCTCGTCCCAAACACCGGGGAGCTGTTTTTT.